The following is a T cell receptor (beta chain) sequence with its context. Produced via immunoSEQ multiplex PCR; TCRdb's table is partial and in-frame only. The data show 90,000 to 130,000 clones, more than 70% seen once. These data come from a study of T cell responses to AZD1222 COVID-19 vaccine. About the study: Pooled in the analysis were second doses at about 4 or about 12 weeks.

The CDR3 extends over 16 amino acids. Trimming left V 4 bases short and J 7 bases short, with 19 bases between. Germline CDR1 reads KGHDR; CDR2 reads SFDVKD. The receptor's source is an adult in good health. This specimen was peripheral blood, taken on day 0 of AZD1222 vaccination. The chain recombines TRBV24-1 with TRBJ2-1, with a possible D match to TRBD1 (7 bases). The CDR3 sequence: CATSDTTGEVANEQFF. The CDR3 region has the DNA TGTGCCACCAGTGACACTACAGGGGAGGTTGCGAATGAGCAGTTCTTC.